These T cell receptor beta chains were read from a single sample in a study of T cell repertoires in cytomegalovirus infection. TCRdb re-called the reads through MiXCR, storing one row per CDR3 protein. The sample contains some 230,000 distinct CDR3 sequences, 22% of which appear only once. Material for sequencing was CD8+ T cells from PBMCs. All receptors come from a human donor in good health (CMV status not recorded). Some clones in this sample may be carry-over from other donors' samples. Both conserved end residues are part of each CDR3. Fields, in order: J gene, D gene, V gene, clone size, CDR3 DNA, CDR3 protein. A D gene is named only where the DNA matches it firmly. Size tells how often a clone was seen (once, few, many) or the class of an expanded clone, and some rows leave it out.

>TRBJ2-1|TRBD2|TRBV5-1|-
TGCGCCAGCAGCTGGACTAGCGGGACCTACAATGAGCAGTTCTTC
CASSWTSGTYNEQFF
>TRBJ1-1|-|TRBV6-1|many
TGTGCCTCCCGTTACAGGAACACTGAAGCTTTCTTT
CASRYRNTEAFF
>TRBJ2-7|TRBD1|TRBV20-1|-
TGCAGTGCTAAACAGGGGGACGAGCAGTACTTC
CSAKQGDEQYF
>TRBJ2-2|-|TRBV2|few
TGTGCCACCCAGAACACCGGGGAGCTGTTTTTT
CATQNTGELFF
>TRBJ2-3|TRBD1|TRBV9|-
TGTGCCAGCAGCTTACAGGGGGGCCATGGCACAGATACGCAGTATTTT
CASSLQGGHGTDTQYF
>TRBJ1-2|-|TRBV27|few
TGTGCCGCGGCGGCCGGGGCCTCTTATGGCTACACCTTC
CAAAAGASYGYTF
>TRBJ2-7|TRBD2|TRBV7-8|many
TGTGCCAGCAGTACCGGGACTAGCGGCTACGAGCAGTACTTC
CASSTGTSGYEQYF
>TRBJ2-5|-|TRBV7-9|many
TGTGCCAGCAGCTCCCCTGTCGGCGAAGAGACCCAGTACTTC
CASSSPVGEETQYF
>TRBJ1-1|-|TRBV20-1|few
TGCAGTGCTAGGGAGGCATTGAACACTGAAGCTTTCTTT
CSAREALNTEAFF
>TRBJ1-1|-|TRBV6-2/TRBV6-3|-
TGTGCCAGCAGTTACCGGGGAGCTGAAGCTTTCTTT
CASSYRGAEAFF
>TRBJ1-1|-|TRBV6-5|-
TGTGCCAGCAGTTCTCCGGGTGTGACTGAAGCTTTCTTT
CASSSPGVTEAFF
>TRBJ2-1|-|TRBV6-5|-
TGTGCCAGCGGACTCGCAGGGTCTGAGCAGTTCTTC
CASGLAGSEQFF
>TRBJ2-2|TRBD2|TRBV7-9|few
TGTGCCAGCAGCAGCGGGGAGTCTGGCACCGGGGAGCTGTTTTTT
CASSSGESGTGELFF
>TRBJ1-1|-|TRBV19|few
TGTGCCAGTAATAACAGGGTTACTGAAGCTTTCTTT
CASNNRVTEAFF
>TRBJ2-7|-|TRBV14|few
TGTGCCAGCAGCCAAGAGGGAACGGGGCGAAGCTCCTACGAGCAGTACTTC
CASSQEGTGRSSYEQYF
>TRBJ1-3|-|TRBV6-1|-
TGTGCCAGCAGGGGCGGACTTAGCTCTGGAAACACCATATATTTT
CASRGGLSSGNTIYF
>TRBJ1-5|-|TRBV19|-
TGTGCCAGTAGCTGGACAGTGGGCAATCAGCCCCAGCATTTT
CASSWTVGNQPQHF
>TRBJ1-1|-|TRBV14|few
TGTGCCAGCAGCCAAGTTGGGGGTGGCGGTACTGAAGCTTTCTTT
CASSQVGGGGTEAFF
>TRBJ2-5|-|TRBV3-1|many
TGTGCCAGCAGCCGGGGAGGTGGAGGGGGCGGAGAGACCCAGTACTTC
CASSRGGGGGGETQYF
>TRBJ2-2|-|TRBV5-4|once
TGTGCCAGCAGCCGCTTGGGACTGGGGACCGGGGAGCTGTTTTTT
CASSRLGLGTGELFF
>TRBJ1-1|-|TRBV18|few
TGTGCCAGCTCACCACTTGGTTCCCAAAACACTGAAGCTTTCTTT
CASSPLGSQNTEAFF
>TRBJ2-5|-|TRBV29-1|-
TGCAGCGCTGAGGGGACGGAAGAGACCCAGTACTTC
CSAEGTEETQYF
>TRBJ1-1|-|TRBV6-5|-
TGTGCCAGCACCTACGGGGGGGGCGCGGACACTGAAGCTTTCTTT
CASTYGGGADTEAFF
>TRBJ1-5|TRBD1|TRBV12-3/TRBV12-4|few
TGTGCCAGCACCTCAGGGGGAAGCAATCAGCCCCAGCATTTT
CASTSGGSNQPQHF
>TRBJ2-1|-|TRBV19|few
TGTGCCAGTAGTATGGTCGGTGTAGCAACTAGCTCCTACAATGAGCAGTTCTTC
CASSMVGVATSSYNEQFF
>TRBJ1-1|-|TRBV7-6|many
TGTGCCAGCAGCCCCGAACGCCAGGCAAACACTGAAGCTTTCTTT
CASSPERQANTEAFF
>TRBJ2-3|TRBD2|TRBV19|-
TGTGCCAGTAGTATTTTGGGGGGGGGCACAGATACGCAGTATTTT
CASSILGGGTDTQYF
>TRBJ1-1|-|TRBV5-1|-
TGCGCCAGCAGCCCCGCCTCAGACCTACTGAACACTGAAGCTTTCTTT
CASSPASDLLNTEAFF
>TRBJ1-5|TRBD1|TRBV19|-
TGTGCCAGTAAACCCGGGACAGGGGGTTATAGCAATCAGCCCCAGCATTTT
CASKPGTGGYSNQPQHF
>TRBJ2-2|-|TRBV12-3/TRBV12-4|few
TGTGCCAGCAGTTTCACCCCACAGGACACCGGGGAGCTGTTTTTT
CASSFTPQDTGELFF
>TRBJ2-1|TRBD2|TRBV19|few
TGTGCCAGTAGTCTAGCGGCTTACAATGAGCAGTTCTTC
CASSLAAYNEQFF
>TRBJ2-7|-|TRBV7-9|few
TGTGCCAGCAGCTCTCAGAGCTCCTACGAGCAGTACTTC
CASSSQSSYEQYF
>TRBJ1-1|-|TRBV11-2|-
TGTGCCAGCAGGGGGGGGGGTCTGTCGTACACTGAAGCTTTCTTT
CASRGGGLSYTEAFF
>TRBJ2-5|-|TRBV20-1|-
TGCAGTGCTAGATTCGTAGAGACCCAGTACTTC
CSARFVETQYF